Below are 8 T cell receptor beta chains sequenced from a single sample in a study of naive and memory T cell subsets (dated by TCRdb to the late 2010s). Library method: UMI-ligation and nested PCR. This sample was sequenced with an Illumina MiSeq. The ligated cDNA was amplified in four rounds of PCR with nested alpha and beta constant region primers together with the SP2 primer. In TCRdb, the public reads were trimmed at Q25 with fastp and aligned with MiXCR, with productive beta chains retained. Duplicate CDR3 protein sequences are folded into a single record with the most common DNA and genes. Here the sample has tens of thousands of distinct CDR3 sequences; 5.2% occur a single time. Around 7.4% of the sample goes to the ten largest clones. A robust, sensitive protocol for the amplification, sequencing and analysis of TCRs was described in the study, in which 3' ligation of a UMI-containing oligonucleotide to TCR cDNA was used.

Specimen: blood. These receptors originate from an adult in good health.

This clonotype has a count of ten or more. The chain combines TRBV5-1 with TRBJ2-1; D is possibly TRBD1 or TRBD2 (5 bases each). The CDR3 spans 16 residues. Germline CDR1 SGHRS, CDR2 YFSETQ. V gave up 4 bases and J gave up 6 bases, with 20 bases separating them. In nucleotides, the CDR3 is TGCGCCAGCAGCGCACGGGACCTCACCCGGGGCAATGAGCAGTTCTTC. Amino acid sequence: CASSARDLTRGNEQFF.

This clonotype was seen ten or more times. V gene TRBV11-2 combines with J gene TRBJ2-5; the D is unclear. The germline gives CDR1 SGHAT, CDR2 FQNNGV. Trimming removed 0 bases from V and 7 bases from J, with 12 bases in between. The CDR3 runs 14 residues. CDR3: CASSLDNLGSTQYF. The DNA of the CDR3 is TGTGCCAGCAGCTTAGATAACTTGGGGTCGACCCAGTACTTC.

Ten or more counts support this clonotype. The V call is TRBV29-1, the J call TRBJ2-1; the match to TRBD2 covers 9 bases. V dropped 7 bases and J dropped 12; count of bases not matched to a gene: 10. Per germline, CDR1 SQVTM and CDR2 ANQGSEA. The CDR3 contains 12 residues. CDR3 residues: CSALAGAVGQFF. The CDR3 DNA is TGCAGCGCGTTAGCGGGAGCGGTGGGGCAGTTCTTC.

This clonotype was observed at least ten times. The chain links TRBV7-3 to TRBJ1-1; no definite D call. Deletions cut 5 bases from V and 2 bases from J, with 15 bases between. CDR1 and CDR2 from the germline V gene are SGHTA and FQGTGA. There are 15 residues in the CDR3. The DNA of the CDR3 is TGTGCCAGCAGCCTATTCCCTCCTCCCAACACTGAAGCTTTCTTT. It codes for CASSLFPPPNTEAFF.

This sequence joins TRBV21-1 and TRBJ1-6. TRBV21-1 corresponds to a pseudogene. The CDR3 is 18 amino acids. The CDR3 protein is CASSKAARWCSYNSPLHF. The CDR3, as DNA: TGTGCCAGCAGCAAAGCGGCGAGGTGGTGCTCCTATAATTCACCCCTCCACTTT.

This clonotype was recorded many times. The chain combines TRBV28 with TRBJ2-7; D unclear. V dropped 2 bases and J dropped 7 bases, with 6 bases sitting between them. In germline, CDR1 is MDHEN, CDR2 SYDVKM. The CDR3 is 11 residues long. The DNA for the CDR3 is TGTGCCAGCAGTTTAAGTGGAGAGCAGTACTTC. Protein: CASSLSGEQYF.

This clonotype has ten or more counts. The chain links TRBV4-3 to TRBJ1-2; D might be TRBD1 (5 bases). This CDR3 spans 15 amino acids. From germline, CDR1 is LGHNA and CDR2 YSLEER. The V and J ends lost 0 bases and 7 bases respectively, with 15 bases between them. The CDR3 is CASSQEGENSGGYTF. CDR3 bases: TGCGCCAGCAGCCAAGAGGGGGAGAATTCAGGTGGCTACACCTTC.

This clonotype counts as medium-sized (0.01 to 0.1%). CDR3 nucleotides: TGCAGCGTTCCCAGGGGCGGCACAGATACGCAGTATTTT. Translated, it gives CSVPRGGTDTQYF. The rearrangement joins TRBV29-1 to TRBJ2-3, with D possibly being TRBD1 (6 bases). V was pared by 5 bases and J by 1 base, with 10 bases between. The length of the CDR3 is 13 residues. The germline CDR1 and CDR2 sequences are SQVTM and ANQGSEA.